One sample yielded the 5 T cell receptor delta chains listed below, sequenced in a study of gamma-delta T cells after stem cell transplantation. With CATT, TCRdb re-called clones from the RT-PCR reads. There are over 700 delta-chain clones in the sample; under 6.5% occur only once, and 55% to 65% lies in the top ten. The material sequenced was gamma-delta T cells. The receptors shown here come from a human donor. It is not recorded whose cells these are; they may come from a transplant donor.

To note about this clone: A single base separates this from a much larger clone, so it may be a read error. The same CDR3 arises from other DNA sequences in this sample as well. The V call is TRDV2, the J call TRDJ1, with D perhaps matching TRDD1 (5 bases). The CDR3 is 14 amino acids. The germline CDR1 and CDR2 sequences are GEAIGNYY and EKD. CDR3 sequence (DNA): TGTGCCTGCGACACAATAGATAAGACCGATAAACTCATCTTT. Residues: CACDTIDKTDKLIF.

This clone is classed as large. The chain uses TRDV2 and TRDJ1; TRDD3 agrees at 10 bases. The CDR3 sequence is 16 residues long. V was pared by 3 bases and J by 3 bases, with 9 bases of the junction left unmatched. Per the germline V gene, CDR1 is GEAIGNYY and CDR2 is EKD. Written as DNA, the CDR3 is TGTGCCTGTGACTCGCTGGGGGATAAAGGAGCCGATAAACTCATCTTT. It yields the protein CACDSLGDKGADKLIF.

The chain is built from TRDV2 and TRDJ1; unclear D gene. Matching the DNA to germline supplied the J gene, which TCRdb does not give. CDR3 size: 16 residues. CDR1 is GEAIGNYY, CDR2 EKD, per germline. V lost 0 bases, J lost 0 bases, and 13 bases lay in between. This CDR3 is CACDTRVDWYTDKLIF. CDR3 in DNA: TGTGCCTGTGACACCCGGGTGGATTGGTACACCGATAAACTCATCTTT.

This clone was detected only a few times. A read error is the likely source, as a far larger clone sits one nucleotide away. Different DNA sequences within this sample yield the same CDR3. The chain links TRDV1 to TRDJ1; 10 positions match TRDD3. CDR3 length: 25 residues. Looked up from germline, CDR1 is TSWWSYY and CDR2 is QGS. The CDR3 here is CALGEPQPTGPSWVGDTVDTDKLIF. The DNA of the CDR3 is TGTGCTCTTGGGGAACCCCAGCCCACCGGGCCTTCCTGGGTGGGGGATACTGTCGACACCGACAAACTCATCTTT.

Relative to its sample, this clone is medium-sized. This likely came from a read error, as a far larger clone is one base away. Other nucleotide sequences in the sample specify the same CDR3. The chain recombines TRDV2 with TRDJ1; 12 bases are a match to TRDD3. The CDR3 totals 18 residues. The ends lost 7 bases at V and 2 bases at J; junction bases unmatched: 16. CDR1 is GEAIGNYY and CDR2 is EKD in the germline V gene. CDR3 in DNA: TGTGCCTGCGACGCAGTACTGGGGGATACAAAGTGGACCGATAAACTCATCTTT. This translates into CACDAVLGDTKWTDKLIF.